The 5 T cell receptor beta chains below come from one sample, sequenced in a study of T cell repertoires in cytomegalovirus infection. For these TCRs, the target antigens are not known. Using its own MiXCR run on the reads, TCRdb lists one record per CDR3 protein. The table has 200,000 to 250,000 distinct CDR3 sequences, around 35% seen once; the top ten hold 59%. The source was CD8+ T cells from cultured PBMCs, collected from culture after CMV antigen stimulation. These receptors all stem from a human donor in good health (CMV status not recorded). Some clones in this sample may be carry-over from other donors' samples.

This clonotype turned up a few times. The V and J genes are TRBV27 and TRBJ1-6; D is unresolved. V lost 7 bases, J lost 10 bases, and 11 bases lay in between. Looked up from germline, CDR1 is MNHEY and CDR2 is SMNVEV (reference sequence). CDR3 length: 12 residues. CDR3 DNA: TGTGCCAGCACTGGGCTAGGCTCACCCCTCCACTTT. As protein: CASTGLGSPLHF.

In this sample, this clonotype turned up many times. One end of the junction fails to match germline, which may point to a read error. The CDR3 sequence: CASSLLVISTYNEQFF. The CDR3 nucleotides are TGTGCAAGCAGCTTGTTGGTAATATCCACATACAATGAGCAGTTCTTC. The chain has TRBV7-9 and TRBJ2-1; no definite D call. The CDR3 runs 16 residues. CDR1 is SEHNR and CDR2 is FQNEAQ in the germline V gene (reference sequence).

This clonotype was recorded at least ten times. The gene calls are TRBV7-8 and TRBJ2-7, with D perhaps matching TRBD1 (5 bases). Per germline, CDR1 SGHVS and CDR2 FQNEAQ. With 5 bases removed from V and 4 bases from J, the gap between germline ends came to 15 bases. The length of the CDR3 is 14 residues. The DNA for the CDR3 is TGTGCCAGCAGCACCAATCAGGGAAATTACGAGCAGTACTTC. This translates into CASSTNQGNYEQYF.

This clonotype came up a few times. This sequence joins TRBV5-6 and TRBJ2-6; D is unclear. In germline, CDR1 is SGHDT, CDR2 YYEEEE. The CDR3 extends over 20 amino acids. The V gene lost 0 bases and the J gene lost 0 bases, with 19 bases spanning the gap. CDR3 DNA: TGTGCCAGCAGCTTGGATGGGTTGGCACGCCATTCCTCTGGGGCCAACGTCCTGACTTTC. Its translation: CASSLDGLARHSSGANVLTF.

The V gene is TRBV19, the J gene TRBJ1-5; D is ambiguous. The CDR3 consists of 12 residues. CDR1 LNHDA and CDR2 SQIVND come from the germline V gene (reference sequence). The V end was cut by 10 bases, the J end by 1 base, with 8 bases between. CDR3 nucleotides: TGTGCCACCGGTCTCAGCAATCAGCCCCAGCATTTT. Amino acid sequence: CATGLSNQPQHF.